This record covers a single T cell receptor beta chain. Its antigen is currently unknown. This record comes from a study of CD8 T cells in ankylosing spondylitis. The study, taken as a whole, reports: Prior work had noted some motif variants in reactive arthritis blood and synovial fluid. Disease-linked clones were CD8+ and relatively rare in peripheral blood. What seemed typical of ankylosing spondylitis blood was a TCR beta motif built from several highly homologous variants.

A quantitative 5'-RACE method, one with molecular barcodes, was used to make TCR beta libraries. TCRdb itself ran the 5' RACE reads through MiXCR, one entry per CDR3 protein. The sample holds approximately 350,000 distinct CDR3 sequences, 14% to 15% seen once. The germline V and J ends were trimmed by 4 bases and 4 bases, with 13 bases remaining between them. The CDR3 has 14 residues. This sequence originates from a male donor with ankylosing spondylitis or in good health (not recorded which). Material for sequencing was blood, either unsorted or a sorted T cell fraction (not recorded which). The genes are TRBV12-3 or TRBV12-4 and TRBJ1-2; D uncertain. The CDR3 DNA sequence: TGTGCCAGCAGTTCGGAGCCAGGCACCTATGGCTACACCTTC. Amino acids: CASSSEPGTYGYTF.